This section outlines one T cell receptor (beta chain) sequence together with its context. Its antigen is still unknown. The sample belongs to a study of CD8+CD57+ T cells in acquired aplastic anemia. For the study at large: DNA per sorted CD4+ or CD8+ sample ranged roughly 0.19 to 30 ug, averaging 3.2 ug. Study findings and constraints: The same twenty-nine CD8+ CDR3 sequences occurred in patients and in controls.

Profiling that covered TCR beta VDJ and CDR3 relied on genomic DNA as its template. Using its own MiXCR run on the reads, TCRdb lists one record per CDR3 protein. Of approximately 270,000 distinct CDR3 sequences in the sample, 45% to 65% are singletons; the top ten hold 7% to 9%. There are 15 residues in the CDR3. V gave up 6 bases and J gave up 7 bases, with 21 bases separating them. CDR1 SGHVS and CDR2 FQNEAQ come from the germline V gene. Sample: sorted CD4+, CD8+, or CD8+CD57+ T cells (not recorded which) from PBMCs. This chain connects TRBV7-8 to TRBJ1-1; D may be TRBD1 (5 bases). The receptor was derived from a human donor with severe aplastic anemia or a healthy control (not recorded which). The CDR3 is CASSYQGDVGREAFF. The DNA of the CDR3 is TGTGCCAGCAGTTACCAAGGGGACGTTGGTCGTGAAGCTTTCTTT. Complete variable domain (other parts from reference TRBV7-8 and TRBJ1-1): GAGVSQSPRYKVAKRGQDVALRCDPISGHVSLFWYQQALGQGPEFLTYFQNEAQLDKSGLPSDRFFAERPEGSVSTLKIQRTQQEDSAVYLCASSYQGDVGREAFFGQGTRLTVV.